Below, 18 T cell receptor beta chains from the same sample are listed, as sequenced in a study of T cells in Graves' hyperthyroidism and ophthalmopathy. TCR beta CDR3 sequences were amplified from RNA transcripts. HTBI primers were used for first-round RT-PCR of the TCR CDR3. TCRdb analysed the multiplex PCR reads with MiXCR anew, one entry per CDR3 protein. The sample has hundreds of thousands of distinct CDR3 sequences, about half seen once. Input material: peripheral blood or thyroid tissue (not recorded which). These receptors were obtained from a woman aged 18-30 years with Graves' hyperthyroidism.

In nucleotides, the CDR3 is TGCAGTGCTAGTCGCTACAGGACGAACACTGAAGCTTTCTTT. Its translation: CSASRYRTNTEAFF. This chain joins TRBV20-1 and TRBJ1-1, with D possibly matching TRBD1 (5 bases). The CDR3 runs to 14 residues. Per the germline V gene, CDR1 is DFQATT and CDR2 is SNEGSKA (reference sequence). Trimming removed 3 bases at V and 1 base at J, with 12 bases between.

J is TRBJ1-5 and V is TRBV24-1; the D is unclear. The germline gives CDR1 KGHDR, CDR2 SFDVKD. CDR3 length: 16 amino acids. V dropped 4 bases and J dropped 3 bases, with 15 bases sitting between them. CDR3 region: CATSDETSGYNQPQHF. The CDR3 nucleotides read TGTGCCACCAGTGACGAGACTAGCGGCTACAATCAGCCCCAGCATTTT.

The chain has TRBV7-9 and TRBJ1-2; TRBD1 matches at 9 bases. Germline V lookup: CDR1 SEHNR, CDR2 FQNEAQ (reference sequence). The V and J ends lost 5 bases and 7 bases, in that order; junction bases with no gene match: 5. The CDR3 is 13 residues long. In DNA, the CDR3 is TGTGCCAGCAGCACAGGGGGCGCGGGTGGCTACACCTTC. Its translation: CASSTGGAGGYTF.

This clonotype has more than one count but fewer than ten. The chain joins TRBV7-3 to TRBJ2-2; D is ambiguous. Germline V CDR1 and CDR2: SGHTA, FQGTGA. The CDR3 covers 15 residues. V was trimmed by 0 bases and J by 0 bases, leaving 5 bases between them. CDR3 loop: CASSLTIANTGELFF. The CDR3 region has the DNA TGTGCCAGCAGCTTAACTATCGCGAACACCGGGGAGCTGTTTTTT.

This clonotype was seen at least ten times. This chain joins TRBV7-9 and TRBJ2-5; possibly TRBD1 for D (5 bases). CDR3 length equals 13 residues. The germline V gene encodes CDR1 SEHNR and CDR2 FQNEAQ (reference sequence). Trimming stripped 0 bases from V and 4 bases from J, with 6 bases between. CDR3 coding DNA: TGTGCCAGCAGCTTAGCGCAGGGAGAGACCCAGTACTTC. Its translation is CASSLAQGETQYF. The variable domain in full, completed from reference TRBV7-9 and TRBJ2-5, reads DTGVSQNPRHKITKRGQNVTFRCDPISEHNRLYWYRQTLGQGPEFLTYFQNEAQLEKSRLLSDRFSAERPKGSFSTLEIQRTEQGDSAMYLCASSLAQGETQYFGPGTRLLVL.

The V gene is TRBV25-1, the J gene TRBJ2-5; 11 bases map to TRBD1. This CDR3 spans 18 amino acids. V shed 5 bases and J 5 bases; nucleotides not matched to a gene: 16. In germline, CDR1 is MGHDK, CDR2 SYGVNS. Here the CDR3 reads CASSPPLNRRDRGETQYF. CDR3 bases: TGTGCCAGCAGTCCTCCCCTAAACCGCCGGGACAGGGGGGAGACCCAGTACTTC.

Ten or more counts support this clonotype. The chain has TRBV29-1 and TRBJ1-2, with TRBD1 identical over 7 bases. Germline CDR1 reads SQVTM; CDR2 reads ANQGSEA. With 7 bases clipped from V and 0 bases from J, the junction kept 5 bases outside the gene matches. The CDR3 contains 13 residues. The CDR3 loop reads CSAAGTANYGYTF. The CDR3 bases are TGCAGCGCAGCCGGGACAGCTAACTATGGCTACACCTTC.

This clonotype appeared a single time. This sequence joins TRBV7-3 and TRBJ1-2, with a weak D call TRBD1 (5 bases). Per the germline V gene, CDR1 is SGHTA and CDR2 is FQGTGA. V was trimmed by 0 bases and J by 8 bases, leaving 19 bases between them. The CDR3 runs to 16 residues. The CDR3 sequence is CASSLTGRRNSMGYTF. The CDR3 region has the DNA TGTGCCAGCAGCTTAACGGGGCGGAGGAACTCTATGGGCTACACCTTC.

About this clonotype: A much larger clone differs by one base, so this may be a read error. The gene calls are TRBV15 and TRBJ1-5; D possibly corresponds to TRBD1 (6 bases). This CDR3 comprises 17 residues. In germline, CDR1 is LNHNV, CDR2 YYDKDF (reference sequence). CDR3 sequence reads: CATSRDLQGSSNQAQHF. The DNA of the CDR3 is TGTGCCACCAGCAGAGATCTACAGGGAAGTAGCAATCAGGCCCAGCATTTT.

This clonotype occurred a few times. The J gene is TRBJ1-1, the V gene TRBV5-1, with D unresolved. V gave up 7 bases and J gave up 0 bases, with 7 bases separating them. The CDR3 consists of 12 residues. Germline lookup yields CDR1 SGHRS and CDR2 YFSETQ. In DNA, the CDR3 is TGCGCCAGCGGATTCATGAACACTGAAGCTTTCTTT. This encodes CASGFMNTEAFF.

A note on this clonotype: Since a much larger clone is just one base distant, this may be a read error. The chain carries TRBV10-3 and TRBJ2-5, with 16 bases lining up with TRBD2. The CDR3 has 15 amino acids. Germline V CDR1 and CDR2: ENHRY, SYGVKD. The DNA of the CDR3 is TGTGCCATCAGCGGGACTAGCGGGAGGGCCGAGACCCGGTACTTC. Translating gives CAISGTSGRAETRYF.

The chain has TRBV2 and TRBJ2-2; TRBD2 might be the D (6 bases). The ends were cut back, 7 bases at V and 8 bases at J, with 11 bases in the middle. CDR3 length: 12 residues. Germline V gives CDR1 SNHLY, CDR2 FYNNEI. The CDR3 loop is CASKPAGGELFF. CDR3 DNA: TGTGCCAGCAAACCCGCGGGGGGGGAGCTGTTTTTT.

This clonotype turned up a few times. The gene calls are TRBV5-1 and TRBJ2-7; 7 bases are shared with TRBD2. The CDR3 has 14 amino acids. V trimming: 1 base; J trimming: 4 bases; junction bases outside the gene matches: 5. Germline CDR1 SGHRS, CDR2 YFSETQ. The CDR3: CASSLFGEGYEQYF. In DNA, the CDR3 is TGCGCCAGCAGCTTGTTCGGGGAGGGATACGAGCAGTACTTC.

The J gene is TRBJ2-1, the V gene TRBV5-4; no definite D call. Deletions cut 9 bases from V and 2 bases from J, with 6 bases between. The CDR3 is made up of 11 amino acids. The V gene's germline CDR1 is SGHNT and CDR2 YYREEE (reference sequence). The chain's CDR3 is CATLAYNEQFF. The CDR3 coding sequence is TGTGCCACTTTAGCCTACAATGAGCAGTTCTTC.

V usage is TRBV7-9 and J usage is TRBJ2-7; D possibly corresponds to TRBD2 (6 bases). V dropped 5 bases and J dropped 0 bases, with 17 bases sitting between them. The CDR3 spans 16 residues. The germline CDR1 and CDR2 sequences are SEHNR and FQNEAQ (reference sequence). The CDR3 loop reads CASSNLDYASSYEQYF. The DNA of the CDR3 is TGTGCCAGCAGCAACTTGGACTACGCTAGCTCCTACGAGCAGTACTTC.

This chain links TRBV5-4 with TRBJ1-2; D remains unclear. CDR1 is SGHNT and CDR2 is YYREEE in the germline V gene (reference sequence). V was cut by 0 bases and J by 4 bases, with 16 bases left in between. This CDR3 spans 16 amino acids. In DNA form, the CDR3 reads TGTGCCAGCAGCTTGGTGGACGGCGCGGGCCTCTATGGCTACACCTTC. Translating gives CASSLVDGAGLYGYTF.

This chain links TRBV25-1 with TRBJ1-2; no clear D. This CDR3 region has 13 residues. With 5 bases removed from V and 5 bases from J, the gap between germline ends came to 12 bases. Per germline, CDR1 MGHDK and CDR2 SYGVNS. CDR3 sequence reads: CASSLTALYGYTF. CDR3 DNA: TGTGCCAGCAGTTTAACGGCCCTTTATGGCTACACCTTC.

V is TRBV25-1 and J is TRBJ1-5; a possible D gene is TRBD1 (5 bases). Germline assignment: CDR1 MGHDK and CDR2 SYGVNS. The CDR3 length is 16 residues. CDR3 bases: TGTGCTAGAGGTGGGTCCGGGACGGTGGAGTATCAGCCCCAGCATTTT. Its translation is CARGGSGTVEYQPQHF. The variable domain in full, with the rest retrieved from reference TRBV25-1 and TRBJ1-5, is EADIYQTPRYLVIGTGKKITLECSQTMGHDKMYWYQQDPGMELHLIHYSYGVNSTEKGDLSSESTVSRIRTEHFPLTLESARPSHTSQYLCARGGSGTVEYQPQHFGDGTRLSIL.